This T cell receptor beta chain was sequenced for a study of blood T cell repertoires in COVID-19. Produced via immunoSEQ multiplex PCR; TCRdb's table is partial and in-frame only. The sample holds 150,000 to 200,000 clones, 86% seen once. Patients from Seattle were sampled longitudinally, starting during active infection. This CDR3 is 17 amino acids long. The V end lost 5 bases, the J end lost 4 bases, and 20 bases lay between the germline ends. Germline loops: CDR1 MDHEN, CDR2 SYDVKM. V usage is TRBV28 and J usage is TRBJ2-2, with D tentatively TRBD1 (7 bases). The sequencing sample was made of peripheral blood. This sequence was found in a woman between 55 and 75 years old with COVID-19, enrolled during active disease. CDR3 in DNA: TGTGCCAGCAGTCCCGGTCAGGGGGTGGAGGGCACCGGGGAGCTGTTTTTT. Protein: CASSPGQGVEGTGELFF.